Presented here are 13 T cell receptor beta chains from one specimen sequenced in a study of blood T cell repertoires in COVID-19. Data came from immunoSEQ multiplex PCR; TCRdb stores just in-frame clones and leaves some out. This sample has 150,000 to 200,000 clones, with approximately 90% found just once. The sample was peripheral blood. Source of these receptors: a man aged 50 to 59 with acute or convalescent COVID-19.

The chain is built from TRBV27 and TRBJ1-1; TRBD1 matches 7 bases. J was trimmed by 7 bases and V by 6 bases; bases with no gene match: 11. Looked up from germline, CDR1 is MNHEY and CDR2 is SMNVEV (reference sequence). The CDR3 loop spans 14 amino acids. CDR3 loop: CASRPRPGTVEAFF. The CDR3 nucleotides read TGTGCCAGCAGACCCCGCCCGGGGACAGTTGAAGCTTTCTTT.

The CDR3 protein is CASSLTGGGYEQYV. DNA for the CDR3: TGTGCCAGCAGCCTAACAGGGGGCGGCTACGAGCAGTACGTC. The chain recombines TRBV7-9 with TRBJ2-7; 9 nucleotides agree with TRBD1. The V segment lost 5 bases and the J segment 3 bases; nucleotides outside the gene matches: 5. The CDR3 covers 14 residues. Germline assignment: CDR1 SEHNR and CDR2 FQNEAQ (reference sequence).

The chain carries TRBV27 and TRBJ2-3, with 16 bases aligning to TRBD2. Trimming at V came to 5 bases and at J to 2 bases, leaving 13 bases not matched to a gene. This CDR3 has 20 amino acids. CDR1 is MNHEY, CDR2 SMNVEV, per germline (reference sequence). CDR3 in amino acids: CASSLLPGLAGGRYTDTQYF. Written as DNA, the CDR3 is TGTGCCAGCAGTCTCCTCCCGGGACTAGCGGGAGGGAGATACACAGATACGCAGTATTTT.

The chain combines TRBV11-3 with TRBJ2-1; D is undetermined. The ends were cut back, 3 bases at V and 0 bases at J, with 6 bases in the middle. The CDR3 sequence is 14 residues long. Germline V gives CDR1 SGHNT, CDR2 YENEEA. The CDR3: CASSFWSSYNEQFF. The CDR3 coding sequence is TGTGCCAGCAGCTTTTGGAGCTCCTACAATGAGCAGTTCTTC.

The rearrangement joins TRBV12-5 to TRBJ2-1; tentatively, D is TRBD1 (6 bases). This CDR3 region has 13 residues. V lost 7 bases, J lost 13 bases, and 20 bases lay in between. Germline lookup yields CDR1 LGHNT and CDR2 FRNRAP. DNA of the CDR3: TGTGCTAGTGCCGACAGGCTTACTTGGCCCCAGTTCTTC. This sequence encodes CASADRLTWPQFF.

The chain links TRBV30 to TRBJ2-1; D possibly corresponds to TRBD2 (6 bases). The germline V and J ends were trimmed by 4 bases and 3 bases, with 13 bases remaining between them. This CDR3 comprises 14 residues. Per the germline V gene, CDR1 is GTSNPN and CDR2 is SVGIG (reference sequence). The CDR3 here is CAWISGLNYNEQFF. The CDR3 DNA reads TGTGCCTGGATATCGGGACTCAACTACAATGAGCAGTTCTTC. The whole variable domain, filled in from reference TRBV30 and TRBJ2-1, reads SQTIHQWPATLVQPVGSPLSLECTVEGTSNPNLYWYRQAAGRGLQLLFYSVGIGQISSEVPQNLSASRPQDRQFILSSKKLLLSDSGFYLCAWISGLNYNEQFFGPGTRLTVL.

The chain recombines TRBV5-1 with TRBJ1-2; D unclear. Trimming removed 4 bases from V and 3 bases from J, with 10 bases in between. The CDR3 is 13 amino acids. Germline V gene data show CDR1 as SGHRS and CDR2 as YFSETQ. The chain's CDR3 is CASSPREDYGYTF. The CDR3 coding sequence is TGCGCCAGCAGCCCCCGGGAGGACTATGGCTACACCTTC.

The chain uses TRBV1 and TRBJ2-3; TRBD2 was called by the table and not checked on the DNA. TRBV1 is a pseudogene. The CDR3 totals 20 residues. CDR3 residues: CTSSPPGLAGDSPSTDTQYF. CDR3 nucleotide sequence: TGCACCAGCAGCCCACCGGGACTAGCGGGGGACTCACCTAGCACAGATACGCAGTATTTT.

The chain links TRBV4-2 to TRBJ1-2, with D tentatively TRBD1 (5 bases). V was shortened by 4 bases and J by 2 bases, with 14 bases between the two germline ends. The CDR3 has 15 residues. Germline V gene data show CDR1 as LGHNA and CDR2 as YNFKEQ. CDR3: CASSLQTETNYGYTF. DNA of the CDR3: TGTGCCAGCAGCCTACAGACAGAGACCAACTATGGCTACACCTTC.

The chain links TRBV6-6 to TRBJ2-1; 8 bases line up with TRBD2. CDR1 and CDR2 (germline): MNHNY, SVGAGI (reference sequence). The CDR3 extends over 17 amino acids. V shed 5 bases, J shed 5 bases, and the junction held 14 bases outside the gene matches. CDR3 region: CASSPFGGGGKNNEQFF. CDR3 DNA sequence: TGTGCCAGCAGTCCTTTTGGTGGCGGGGGGAAGAACAATGAGCAGTTCTTC.

The V and J genes are TRBV27 and TRBJ2-5; TRBD2 might be the D (6 bases). Trimming took 2 bases from V and 5 from J, leaving 15 bases between them. The germline CDR1 and CDR2 sequences are MNHEY and SMNVEV (reference sequence). CDR3 length: 15 residues. The CDR3 DNA follows: TGTGCCAGCAGTTTAAGGGCCGGGAGTAGGGAGACCCAGTACTTC. This translates into CASSLRAGSRETQYF.

The rearrangement links TRBV11-2 to TRBJ1-3; a weak D match, TRBD1 (6 bases). Germline V CDR1 and CDR2: SGHAT, FQNNGV. This CDR3 comprises 15 residues. Deletions cut 5 bases from V and 2 bases from J, with 13 bases between. The CDR3 coding sequence is TGTGCCAGCAGCCTGGACAGACCCCCTGGAAACACCATATATTTT. It specifies CASSLDRPPGNTIYF. Drawing the rest from reference TRBV11-2 and TRBJ1-3, the complete variable domain is EAGVAQSPRYKIIEKRQSVAFWCNPISGHATLYWYQQILGQGPKLLIQFQNNGVVDDSQLPKDRFSAERLKGVDSTLKIQPAKLEDSAVYLCASSLDRPPGNTIYFGEGSWLTVV.

The chain employs TRBV7-2 and TRBJ2-1; a possible D gene is TRBD1 (6 bases). V dropped 5 bases and J dropped 0 bases, with 11 bases sitting between them. The CDR3 totals 15 residues. Germline V gene sequence: CDR1 SGHTA, CDR2 FQGNSA. CDR3 sequence: CASSRQESSYNEQFF. The CDR3 DNA is TGTGCCAGCAGCAGACAGGAGAGCTCCTACAATGAGCAGTTCTTC.